A single sample is the source of the 18 T cell receptor beta chains below, sequenced in a study of blood T cell repertoires in COVID-19. Clones were read by immunoSEQ multiplex PCR, and TCRdb kept only the in-frame ones, dropping some. The sample consists of roughly 260,000 clones, 86% of them appearing once. Sequencing was done on a sample of peripheral blood. These receptors all come from a man aged 40-49 years who had recovered from COVID-19.

In DNA form, the CDR3 reads TGCAGTGCCGACAGGGGAGAGACCCAGTACTTC. This codes for CSADRGETQYF. The chain has TRBV20-1 and TRBJ2-5; 8 bases match TRBD1. Trimming cost V 6 bases and J 4 bases; bases outside gene matches: 1. The CDR3 consists of 11 residues. Per the germline V gene, CDR1 is DFQATT and CDR2 is SNEGSKA (reference sequence).

The V gene is TRBV5-1, the J gene TRBJ2-2; TRBD2 matches 13 bases. This CDR3 contains 15 residues. The junction had 3 bases not matched to a gene; V was cut back by 4 bases and J by 6 bases. Germline assignment: CDR1 SGHRS and CDR2 YFSETQ. The DNA for the CDR3 is TGCGCCAGCAGCCCGGGACTAGCGGGGTCCGGGGAGCTGTTTTTT. Its translation is CASSPGLAGSGELFF.

Concerning this clone itself: This sample also contains other DNA sequences that code for the same CDR3. The V and J genes are TRBV7-9 and TRBJ1-1; 8 bases are a match to TRBD1. Per the germline V gene, CDR1 is SEHNR and CDR2 is FQNEAQ (reference sequence). V shed 5 bases, J shed 1 base, and the junction held 3 bases outside the gene matches. The CDR3 totals 14 residues. The CDR3 loop reads CASSLGQGNTEAFF. In DNA, the CDR3 is TGTGCCAGCAGCCTCGGACAGGGGAACACTGAAGCTTTCTTT. Supplemented by reference TRBV7-9 and TRBJ1-1, the full variable domain reads DTGVSQNPRHKITKRGQNVTFRCDPISEHNRLYWYRQTLGQGPEFLTYFQNEAQLEKSRLLSDRFSAERPKGSFSTLEIQRTEQGDSAMYLCASSLGQGNTEAFFGQGTRLTVV.

This sequence joins TRBV6-5 and TRBJ1-2, with D unclear. The length of the CDR3 is 12 residues. Germline loops: CDR1 MNHEY, CDR2 SVGAGI. Trimming shortened V by 7 bases and J by 2 bases, and 8 bases separated the two germline ends. CDR3 residues: CASIVQNYGYTF. The CDR3 DNA reads TGTGCCAGCATTGTTCAAAACTATGGCTACACCTTC.

This rearrangement joins TRBV5-4 to TRBJ2-3; D possibly corresponds to TRBD2 (5 bases). V dropped 1 base and J dropped 4 bases, with 10 bases sitting between them. Per the germline V gene, CDR1 is SGHNT and CDR2 is YYREEE (reference sequence). The CDR3 loop spans 14 amino acids. The CDR3 protein is CASSLPLAPDTQYF. Written as DNA, the CDR3 is TGTGCCAGCAGCTTGCCGCTAGCCCCAGATACGCAGTATTTT.

V and J are TRBV6-2 or TRBV6-3 and TRBJ2-7, with TRBD1 matching 7 bases. This CDR3 has 13 amino acids. Germline loops: CDR1 MNHEY, CDR2 SVGEGT. Trimming removed 5 bases from V and 2 bases from J; junction bases left unmatched: 3. The CDR3 region is CASSPGQTYEQYF. CDR3 bases: TGTGCCAGCAGTCCGGGACAGACCTACGAGCAGTACTTC.

The chain's CDR3 is CASSLAQGLADRGEQFF. The CDR3 coding sequence is TGTGCCAGCAGCTTAGCCCAGGGACTAGCGGATCGGGGTGAGCAGTTCTTC. The gene calls are TRBV7-9 and TRBJ2-1, with TRBD2 identical over 11 bases. The CDR3 extends over 17 amino acids. V lost 0 bases to trimming and J lost 9 bases; unmatched junction nucleotides: 10. Germline loops: CDR1 SEHNR, CDR2 FQNEAQ (reference sequence).

The genes are TRBV27 and TRBJ2-1; tentative D call: TRBD1 (6 bases). The CDR3 is 15 residues long. V shed 0 bases and J shed 2 bases, with 8 bases lying between them. CDR1 is MNHEY and CDR2 is SMNVEV in the germline V gene (reference sequence). CDR3 DNA sequence: TGTGCCAGCAGTTTATCGCAGGGGCCCTACAATGAGCAGTTCTTC. Translating it yields CASSLSQGPYNEQFF.

V gene TRBV6-2 or TRBV6-3 combines with J gene TRBJ2-7, with 10 bases fitting TRBD2. V lost 0 bases and J lost 0; bases outside the gene matches: 8. The germline CDR1 and CDR2 sequences are MNHEY and SVGEGT. This CDR3 spans 18 amino acids. The CDR3 DNA reads as TGTGCCAGCAGTTACTCGAGTAGCGGGAGGATTAGCTCCTACGAGCAGTACTTC. This encodes CASSYSSSGRISSYEQYF.

Turning to this clone: The conserved closing phenylalanine or tryptophan is absent in this CDR3, likely reflecting a read error. The DNA is omitted, as the CDR3 cannot be located on it reliably, and the CDR3 follows TCRdb's listing. V gene TRBV5-4 combines with J gene TRBJ2-7; the DNA was not compared with TRBD2, the D call given in the table. The CDR3 adds up to 12 amino acids, both ends counted. Germline-derived CDR1 and CDR2 are SGHNT and YYREEE (reference sequence). The CDR3 region is CASSPCPPGFKC.

The genes are TRBV10-3 and TRBJ2-1, with TRBD2 identical over 9 bases. Germline V lookup: CDR1 ENHRY, CDR2 SYGVKD. The CDR3 runs to 16 residues. V dropped 3 bases and J dropped 4; count of bases not matched to a gene: 7. Here the CDR3 DNA reads TGTGCCATCAGTGACGGGCGGGGGGGCCGGTACAATGAGCAGTTCTTC. The encoded protein is CAISDGRGGRYNEQFF.

The J gene is TRBJ1-1, the V gene TRBV7-9; D is possibly TRBD1 (5 bases). The CDR3 totals 12 residues. The V end lost 1 base, the J end lost 11 bases, and 11 bases lay between the germline ends. From germline, CDR1 is SEHNR and CDR2 FQNEAQ (reference sequence). The CDR3 DNA is TGTGCCAGCAGCTTAGAAGGCAGGGTGGCTTTCTTT. Translation: CASSLEGRVAFF. The full variable domain, completed using reference TRBV7-9 and TRBJ1-1, is DTGVSQNPRHKITKRGQNVTFRCDPISEHNRLYWYRQTLGQGPEFLTYFQNEAQLEKSRLLSDRFSAERPKGSFSTLEIQRTEQGDSAMYLCASSLEGRVAFFGQGTRLTVV.

This chain links TRBV4-1 with TRBJ2-7; 9 positions agree with TRBD1. V gave up 4 bases and J gave up 0 bases; unmatched junction bases: 19. The CDR3 is 20 amino acids. Germline values: CDR1 MGHRA, CDR2 YSYEKL. CDR3 region: CASSRVPGQGKVSHSYEQYF. The CDR3 DNA reads TGCGCCAGCAGCCGAGTTCCGGGACAGGGAAAAGTAAGCCACTCCTACGAGCAGTACTTC.

This clone was observed once. The chain employs TRBV6-5 and TRBJ1-1; no clear D gene. The CDR3 contains 13 residues. Germline lookup yields CDR1 MNHEY and CDR2 SVGAGI. Trimming shortened V by 5 bases and J by 5 bases, and 12 bases separated the two germline ends. CDR3 DNA sequence: TGTGCCAGCAGTCAGTCGAAAGTGACTGAAGCTTTCTTT. Translated: CASSQSKVTEAFF.

The table lists this clone with a count of one. The rearrangement joins TRBV19 to TRBJ1-6, with 7 bases aligning to TRBD1. The CDR3 has 14 residues. J gave up 7 bases and V 3 bases, and 3 bases lay outside the gene matches. Germline values: CDR1 LNHDA, CDR2 SQIVND (reference sequence). The CDR3 reads CASSIGTENSPLHF. The CDR3 coding sequence is TGTGCCAGTAGTATCGGGACAGAAAATTCACCCCTCCACTTT. Full variable domain (rest looked up from reference TRBV19 and TRBJ1-6): DGGITQSPKYLFRKEGQNVTLSCEQNLNHDAMYWYRQDPGQGLRLIYYSQIVNDFQKGDIAEGYSVSREKKESFPLTVTSAQKNPTAFYLCASSIGTENSPLHFGNGTRLTVT.

The chain is built from TRBV5-1 and TRBJ2-4, with D perhaps TRBD2 (5 bases). CDR1 and CDR2 from the germline V gene are SGHRS and YFSETQ. This CDR3 has 13 residues. V was pared by 4 bases and J by 2 bases, with 7 bases between. CDR3 in amino acids: CASSPGTKNIQYF. As DNA, the CDR3 is TGCGCCAGCAGCCCGGGAACCAAAAACATTCAGTACTTC.

As DNA, the CDR3 is TGTGCCAGCAGCTTCGGGACAGTCCGGAACACTGAAGCTTTCTTT. This sequence encodes CASSFGTVRNTEAFF. This chain uses TRBV11-2 with TRBJ1-1, with TRBD1 matching over 7 bases. V shed 3 bases, J shed 1 base, and the junction held 5 bases outside the gene matches. Germline CDR1 reads SGHAT; CDR2 reads FQNNGV. There are 15 residues in the CDR3.

V usage is TRBV3-1 (or the pseudogene TRBV3-2) and J usage is TRBJ1-1; a possible D gene is TRBD1 (5 bases). The CDR3 length is 12 residues. Trimming removed 6 bases at V and 7 bases at J, with 12 bases between. Germline CDR1 is LGHDT and CDR2 is YNNKEL (reference sequence). CDR3 nucleotide sequence: TGTGCCAGCAGTCGCGGACACGATGAAGCTTTCTTT. Protein sequence: CASSRGHDEAFF.